These 10 T cell receptor beta chains were all obtained from the same sample, sequenced in a study of control samples from healthy donors and cancer patients. Method: immunoSEQ multiplex PCR; TCRdb's copy keeps in-frame clones and lacks some. The sample gives about 120,000 clones, 70% to 90% of which show up once; about 3.2% is in the top ten. The sequenced sample was blood. These receptor sequences come from a man aged 35 to 55 in good health.

The V call is TRBV19, the J call TRBJ2-5, with D maybe TRBD1 (5 bases). V lost 3 bases to trimming and J lost 5 bases, with 10 bases between them. The CDR3 is 13 residues long. Per germline, CDR1 LNHDA and CDR2 SQIVND (reference sequence). CDR3 sequence: CASSIKGLETQYF. CDR3 sequence (DNA): TGTGCCAGTAGTATTAAGGGGCTGGAGACCCAGTACTTC.

On this clone: The sample holds other DNA sequences that translate to the same CDR3. The chain recombines TRBV6-5 with TRBJ2-3; D is ambiguous. CDR3 length: 13 residues. V lost 4 bases and J lost 0, with 5 bases in between. Germline CDR1 is MNHEY and CDR2 is SVGAGI. The CDR3 here is CASSSPSTDTQYF. CDR3 nucleotide sequence: TGTGCCAGCAGTTCCCCGAGCACAGATACGCAGTATTTT.

V is TRBV6-2 or TRBV6-3 and J is TRBJ1-5; D possibly corresponds to TRBD1 (6 bases). Trimming stripped 4 bases from V and 9 bases from J, with 19 bases between. Per the germline V gene, CDR1 is MNHEY and CDR2 is SVGEGT. This CDR3 is 15 amino acids long. The CDR3 coding sequence is TGTGCCAGCAGTTCACATTCCGGGACACCTCGGCCCCAGCATTTT. This gives the protein CASSSHSGTPRPQHF.

The CDR3 bases are TGCGCCAGCAGCCAAGATCTAAGGAATTCACCCCTCCACTTT. This codes for CASSQDLRNSPLHF. The chain is built from TRBV4-3 and TRBJ1-6, with unresolved D. Trimming pared 0 bases from V and 7 bases from J, leaving 7 bases between. The CDR3 covers 14 residues. The germline CDR1 and CDR2 sequences are LGHNA and YSLEER.

The chain links TRBV30 to TRBJ1-2; 7 nucleotides line up with TRBD1. V gave up 3 bases and J gave up 3 bases; unmatched junction bases: 10. The V gene's germline CDR1 is GTSNPN and CDR2 SVGIG (reference sequence). The CDR3 sequence is 15 residues long. CDR3 amino acids: CAWRDGRGRDYGYTF. The CDR3 DNA follows: TGTGCCTGGAGAGATGGGAGGGGGCGTGACTATGGCTACACCTTC. The whole variable domain, filled in from reference TRBV30 and TRBJ1-2, reads SQTIHQWPATLVQPVGSPLSLECTVEGTSNPNLYWYRQAAGRGLQLLFYSVGIGQISSEVPQNLSASRPQDRQFILSSKKLLLSDSGFYLCAWRDGRGRDYGYTFGSGTRLTVV.

This rearrangement joins TRBV4-2 to TRBJ2-3; D possibly uses TRBD1 or TRBD2 (5 bases each). Trimming removed 4 bases at V and 6 bases at J, with 5 bases between. The CDR3 is 11 residues long. Germline CDR1 reads LGHNA; CDR2 reads YNFKEQ. The CDR3 coding sequence is TGTGCCAGCAGCCGGGGGGATACGCAGTATTTT. Residues: CASSRGDTQYF.

V usage is TRBV13 and J usage is TRBJ1-6, with D unclear. This CDR3 contains 17 residues. Germline CDR1 is PRHDT and CDR2 is FYEKMQ (reference sequence). V was trimmed by 10 bases and J by 2 bases, leaving 21 bases between them. For the CDR3, the DNA is TGTGCCACTTCCCCGGGATCGGGCGGAACCTATAATTCACCCCTCCACTTT. It is translated as CATSPGSGGTYNSPLHF.

The table lists this clone with a count of one. The V gene is TRBV10-3, the J gene TRBJ1-5, with D unclear. This CDR3 contains 12 residues. Germline loops: CDR1 ENHRY, CDR2 SYGVKD. Between the trimmed V and J ends, which lost 4 bases and 7 bases, there was a span of 8 bases. The CDR3 spells CAISGGKQPQHF. The CDR3 nucleotides are TGTGCCATCAGTGGAGGGAAGCAGCCCCAGCATTTT.

V and J are TRBV3-1 (or the pseudogene TRBV3-2) and TRBJ2-2, with 9 bases fitting TRBD2. CDR1 and CDR2 (germline): LGHDT, YNNKEL (reference sequence). The J segment lost 4 bases and the V segment lost 1 base, leaving 1 base of the junction unmatched. The CDR3 is made up of 15 amino acids. As DNA, the CDR3 is TGTGCCAGCAGCCAAGGCGGGGGGGCCACCGGGGAGCTGTTTTTT. As protein: CASSQGGGATGELFF.

The chain is built from TRBV4-3 and TRBJ1-2, with D possibly being TRBD1 (5 bases). CDR1 and CDR2 from the germline V gene are LGHNA and YSLEER. The CDR3 runs to 13 residues. V gave up 4 bases and J gave up 8 bases, with 14 bases separating them. CDR3: CASSPRAGDGYTF. In DNA, the CDR3 is TGCGCCAGCAGCCCCCGGGCTGGGGACGGCTACACCTTC.